The sequence of this T cell receptor beta chain was determined in a study of beta chain features in type 1 diabetes. The overall study: There was similarity between patients and healthy donors in age, gender and cell yields. The study examined around 98,000,000 sorted cells across all samples. Study-wide findings and caveats: Patients with Type 1 diabetes showed moderately but significantly shorter TCRB CDR3s in all four CD4+ subsets. Within patients, naive, central memory and Treg TCRB repertoires seemed more similar than within healthy donors.

To note about this clone: What it binds is not known.

Trimming took off 0 bases at V and 6 bases at J, with 11 bases between the two ends. The CDR3 covers 14 residues. The germline gives CDR1 SGDLS, CDR2 YYNGEE. Isolated RNA was reverse transcribed in full, so expressed TCRB transcripts were sequenced. Clones were sequenced by immunoSEQ multiplex PCR, and TCRdb holds only the in-frame ones, with some missing. The repertoire holds 850,000 to 900,000 clones, with 17% as singletons. Material: naive CD4+ T cells from blood. This receptor was obtained from a woman between 18 and 29 years old in good health. This rearrangement joins TRBV9 to TRBJ2-3, with a weak D call TRBD1 (6 bases). Here the CDR3 reads CASSVGRGEDTQYF. In nucleotides, the CDR3 is TGTGCCAGCAGCGTAGGCAGGGGAGAGGATACGCAGTATTTT.